Following are 29 T cell receptor beta chains from one sample sequenced in a study of T cell repertoires in cytomegalovirus infection. One entry per CDR3 protein, called by TCRdb with MiXCR from the reads. This sample has some 270,000 distinct CDR3 sequences, with over 15% found just once. What was sequenced was CD8+ T cells from PBMCs. These receptors were taken from a human donor in good health (CMV status not recorded). Some clones in this sample may be carry-over from other donors' samples.

The chain is built from TRBV7-3 and TRBJ1-2, with 10 bases identical to TRBD1. The germline gives CDR1 SGHTA, CDR2 FQGTGA. The CDR3 extends over 13 amino acids. Trimming at V came to 5 bases and at J to 8 bases, leaving 5 bases not matched to a gene. The CDR3 is CASSHGTGDGYTF. DNA for the CDR3: TGTGCCAGCAGCCACGGGACAGGGGACGGCTACACCTTC.

This clonotype was picked up a small number of times. This sequence joins TRBV7-2 and TRBJ1-5, with D possibly being TRBD1 (5 bases). The CDR3 contains 16 residues. From germline, CDR1 is SGHTA and CDR2 FQGNSA. Trimming pared 1 base from V and 6 bases from J, leaving 16 bases between. As DNA, the CDR3 is TGTGCCAGCAGCTTAGGGCAGGGCTTCGGCGGTCAGCCCCAGCATTTT. It codes for CASSLGQGFGGQPQHF.

This clonotype appeared a few times. CDR3 coding DNA: TGTGCCAGCAGCGAGGGGGACAGGGATAATGAGCAGTTCTTC. It translates to CASSEGDRDNEQFF. The rearrangement uses TRBV7-9 and TRBJ2-1; 9 bases fit TRBD1. This CDR3 spans 14 amino acids. Germline assignment: CDR1 SEHNR and CDR2 FQNEAQ (reference sequence). V was clipped by 5 bases and J by 7 bases; unmatched bases: 6. The whole variable domain, remainder taken from reference TRBV7-9 and TRBJ2-1, is DTGVSQNPRHKITKRGQNVTFRCDPISEHNRLYWYRQTLGQGPEFLTYFQNEAQLEKSRLLSDRFSAERPKGSFSTLEIQRTEQGDSAMYLCASSEGDRDNEQFFGPGTRLTVL.

The chain joins TRBV6-1 to TRBJ1-5, with 7 bases matching TRBD1. Germline V gene lookup returns CDR1 MNHNS and CDR2 SASEGT. CDR3 length: 14 amino acids. V shed 4 bases, J shed 2 bases, and the junction held 2 bases outside the gene matches. Written as DNA, the CDR3 is TGTGCCAGCAGTGGGACAGGTGGCAATCAGCCCCAGCATTTT. Amino acids: CASSGTGGNQPQHF.

This clonotype was counted a few times. This chain joins TRBV12-5 and TRBJ2-7, with TRBD2 matching 13 bases. The germline CDR1 and CDR2 sequences are LGHNT and FRNRAP. This CDR3 spans 15 amino acids. Losses at the gene ends were 4 bases for V and 6 bases for J; bases not matched to a gene: 6. Here the CDR3 reads CASGSPGTSGVEQYF. The CDR3 DNA reads as TGTGCTAGTGGTTCCCCCGGGACTAGCGGGGTCGAGCAGTACTTC.

This clonotype has at least ten counts. The V gene is TRBV7-2, the J gene TRBJ1-4; no clear D gene. CDR1 and CDR2 (germline): SGHTA, FQGNSA. V was pared by 2 bases and J by 7 bases, with 11 bases between. The CDR3 runs to 14 residues. CDR3 in DNA: TGTGCCAGCAGCTTAACGACAAAGAGTGAAAAACTGTTTTTT. Its protein product is CASSLTTKSEKLFF.

This clonotype was observed a few times. The gene calls are TRBV6-2 or TRBV6-3 and TRBJ2-5, with 7 bases matching TRBD2. J lost 2 bases, V lost 6 bases, and 6 bases had no gene match. The CDR3 is 14 residues long. Germline values: CDR1 MNHEY, CDR2 SVGEGT. CDR3 sequence: CASRSGTIQETQYF. The DNA of the CDR3 is TGTGCCAGCAGATCCGGGACTATTCAAGAGACCCAGTACTTC.

With regard to this clonotype: One junction end does not reproduce the germline sequence, and a read error may be involved. V usage is TRBV7-6 and J usage is TRBJ2-1; 12 nucleotides line up with TRBD2. The germline gives CDR1 SGHVS, CDR2 FNYEAQ. The CDR3 spans 16 residues. The CDR3, as DNA: TGTGTCAGCAGCTTAGGGATGACTAGCGGGGGCTATGAGCAGTTCTTC. Translation: CVSSLGMTSGGYEQFF.

This clonotype was seen at least ten times. V and J are TRBV28 and TRBJ2-7, with 12 positions matching TRBD2. The length of the CDR3 is 18 residues. With V trimmed by 6 bases and J by 2 bases, 14 bases remained unmatched. CDR1 and CDR2 (germline): MDHEN, SYDVKM. DNA of the CDR3: TGTGCCAGCAGCCCCCCCGGGACTAGCGGGTACCCCACCTACGAGCAGTACTTC. It yields the protein CASSPPGTSGYPTYEQYF.

This clonotype was recorded many times. The J gene is TRBJ2-3, the V gene TRBV7-9, with no clear D. The CDR3 covers 15 residues. Germline V lookup: CDR1 SEHNR, CDR2 FQNEAQ (reference sequence). Trimming stripped 5 bases from V and 2 bases from J, with 14 bases between. CDR3: CASSHPSAYTDTQYF. As DNA, the CDR3 is TGTGCCAGCAGCCACCCATCAGCTTACACAGATACGCAGTATTTT.

This clonotype was recorded a few times. This chain links TRBV19 with TRBJ1-5; D uncertain. The V end was cut by 5 bases, the J end by 0 bases, with 11 bases between. The V gene's germline CDR1 is LNHDA and CDR2 SQIVND (reference sequence). This CDR3 contains 15 residues. In DNA, the CDR3 is TGTGCCAGTAGTGGACGGGAGGTTAGCAATCAGCCCCAGCATTTT. This encodes CASSGREVSNQPQHF.

This clonotype was seen a few times. The rearrangement joins TRBV4-2 to TRBJ2-1; the D is unclear. Germline loops: CDR1 LGHNA, CDR2 YNFKEQ. This CDR3 is built from 12 residues. V lost 4 bases and J 12 bases, leaving 13 bases between the germline ends. CDR3 in amino acids: CASSPSGTGQFF. The CDR3 coding sequence is TGTGCCAGCAGCCCTTCGGGTACCGGGCAGTTCTTC.

This chain uses TRBV7-9 with TRBJ2-1, with a possible D match to TRBD1 (6 bases). The CDR3 totals 16 residues. Trimming removed 8 bases from V and 6 bases from J, with 23 bases in between. Germline V lookup: CDR1 SEHNR, CDR2 FQNEAQ (reference sequence). The CDR3 bases are TGTGCCAGCCACTCAACGCAGGGGTACGGTGGCAATGAGCAGTTCTTC. This sequence encodes CASHSTQGYGGNEQFF.

Notes on this clonotype: Compared with germline, one end of the junction differs, possibly owing to a read error. The J gene is TRBJ2-3, the V gene TRBV20-1, with TRBD2 identical over 12 bases. CDR1 is DFQATT, CDR2 SNEGSKA, per germline (reference sequence). The CDR3 spans 15 residues. DNA of the CDR3: TGCAGTGCTAGCTTGCTAGCGGGGGGGACAGATACGCAGTTTTTT. This gives the protein CSASLLAGGTDTQFF.

This clonotype appeared many times. The rearrangement links TRBV6-1 to TRBJ2-7; tentatively, D is TRBD2 (5 bases). The CDR3 runs 15 residues. Germline loops: CDR1 MNHNS, CDR2 SASEGT. V was cut by 1 base and J by 0 bases, with 10 bases left in between. This CDR3 is CASSEGAAASYEQYF. The CDR3 region has the DNA TGTGCCAGCAGTGAAGGAGCGGCAGCCTCCTACGAGCAGTACTTC.

This clonotype was found many times. The V gene is TRBV12-3 or TRBV12-4, the J gene TRBJ2-7, with D hard to call. CDR3 length equals 13 residues. Trimming stripped 6 bases from V and 2 bases from J, with 11 bases between. CDR3 coding DNA: TGTGCCAGCAGCCCCGGGCAGACCTACGAGCAGTACTTC. As protein: CASSPGQTYEQYF.

V gene TRBV3-1 combines with J gene TRBJ2-1; D gene uncertain. V was trimmed by 3 bases and J by 9 bases, leaving 9 bases between them. The CDR3 has 12 residues. From germline, CDR1 is LGHDT and CDR2 YNNKEL (reference sequence). This chain's CDR3 is CASSQGIVEQFF. The CDR3 bases are TGTGCCAGCAGCCAGGGTATAGTTGAGCAGTTCTTC.

The sample holds many counts of this clonotype. V and J are TRBV7-6 and TRBJ2-2; no clear D gene. Trimming cost V 5 bases and J 3 bases, with 7 bases left between them. The CDR3 totals 13 residues. Germline V lookup: CDR1 SGHVS, CDR2 FNYEAQ. The CDR3 here is CASSPVYTGELFF. The CDR3 coding sequence is TGTGCCAGCAGCCCCGTTTACACCGGGGAGCTGTTTTTT.

This clonotype appeared many times. This chain uses TRBV2 with TRBJ1-2; D possibly corresponds to TRBD1 (6 bases). Germline CDR1 reads SNHLY; CDR2 reads FYNNEI. This CDR3 has 14 amino acids. V lost 6 bases, J lost 5 bases, and 16 bases lay in between. In DNA, the CDR3 is TGTGCCAGCAGAAGACAGGCCCTGGGGTATGGCTACACCTTC. Protein sequence: CASRRQALGYGYTF.

This clonotype was detected a few times. The genes are TRBV4-1 and TRBJ2-4, with a possible D match to TRBD2 (6 bases). V was trimmed by 0 bases and J by 0 bases, leaving 15 bases between them. The CDR3 sequence is 18 residues long. Germline CDR1 reads MGHRA; CDR2 reads YSYEKL. The CDR3 coding sequence is TGCGCCAGCAGCCAAGAAAGTCGGAGGGACCTAGCCAAAAACATTCAGTACTTC. This translates into CASSQESRRDLAKNIQYF.

The chain links TRBV2 to TRBJ2-7; D unresolved. The CDR3 runs to 13 residues. The germline V gene encodes CDR1 SNHLY and CDR2 FYNNEI. Deletions cut 11 bases from V and 5 bases from J, with 19 bases between. This chain's CDR3 is CAGRSELPDEQYF. The CDR3 coding sequence is TGTGCCGGCCGGTCGGAGTTACCGGACGAGCAGTACTTC. The full variable domain, in which reference TRBV2 and TRBJ2-7 provide the parts outside the CDR3, is EPEVTQTPSHQVTQMGQEVILRCVPISNHLYFYWYRQILGQKVEFLVSFYNNEISEKSEIFDDQFSVERPDGSNFTLKIRSTKLEDSAMYFCAGRSELPDEQYFGPGTRLTVT.

At least ten counts were recorded for this clonotype. This chain uses TRBV7-9 with TRBJ2-3; D gene ambiguous. The CDR3 loop spans 13 amino acids. The germline V gene encodes CDR1 SEHNR and CDR2 FQNEAQ (reference sequence). Trimming removed 5 bases at V and 2 bases at J, with 8 bases between. Here the CDR3 DNA reads TGTGCCAGCAGCGGGCGTATCACAGATACGCAGTATTTT. This gives the protein CASSGRITDTQYF.

This clonotype was counted at least ten times. This chain connects TRBV4-3 to TRBJ1-1; D might be TRBD1 (5 bases). The CDR3 totals 15 residues. The germline gives CDR1 LGHNA, CDR2 YSLEER. The V end lost 1 base, the J end lost 5 bases, and 14 bases lay between the germline ends. The CDR3 sequence: CASSQVADMTTEAFF. In nucleotides, the CDR3 is TGCGCCAGCAGCCAAGTGGCGGACATGACTACTGAAGCTTTCTTT.

This clonotype has ten or more counts. The chain is built from TRBV28 and TRBJ1-4; D is possibly TRBD1 (6 bases). This CDR3 is built from 14 residues. V lost 5 bases and J 7 bases, leaving 14 bases between the germline ends. Germline CDR1 MDHEN, CDR2 SYDVKM. The CDR3, as DNA: TGTGCCAGCAGTCCCCGGGGGGCGCTTGAAAAACTGTTTTTT. It translates to CASSPRGALEKLFF.

This clonotype was seen ten or more times. V gene TRBV4-2 combines with J gene TRBJ2-7; D possibly corresponds to TRBD2 (6 bases). The CDR3 spans 15 residues. V lost 1 base and J 5 bases, leaving 15 bases between the germline ends. CDR1 and CDR2 from the germline V gene are LGHNA and YNFKEQ. As DNA, the CDR3 is TGTGCCAGCAGCCAAGGTGGGGGGATTGCCGACGAGCAGTACTTC. Translated, it gives CASSQGGGIADEQYF.

Turning to this clonotype: Just one base apart from a much larger clone, this may be a read error. J is TRBJ2-7 and V is TRBV7-2; possible D gene TRBD1, 5 bases. The CDR3 runs to 15 residues. Germline CDR1 SGHTA, CDR2 FQGNSA. In nucleotides, the CDR3 is TGTGCCATCAGCGAGATGGGGCTGGGCCCCTACGAGCAGTACTTC. This encodes CAISEMGLGPYEQYF.

The gene calls are TRBV11-1 and TRBJ2-7, with D perhaps matching TRBD2 (5 bases). V dropped 0 bases and J dropped 5 bases, with 14 bases sitting between them. CDR3 length equals 15 residues. Germline V gene data show CDR1 as SGHAT and CDR2 as FQDESV (reference sequence). CDR3 nucleotide sequence: TGTGCCAGCAGCTTAGCGATGGTCGGGATCCACGAGCAGTACTTC. Translating gives CASSLAMVGIHEQYF.

This clonotype was observed a handful of times. V is TRBV20-1 and J is TRBJ1-5; a weak D match, TRBD1 (5 bases). Trimming shortened V by 6 bases and J by 0 bases, and 12 bases separated the two germline ends. The V gene's germline CDR1 is DFQATT and CDR2 SNEGSKA (reference sequence). This CDR3 has 14 amino acids. DNA for the CDR3: TGCAGTGCGCAAACCGGGACTAGCAATCAGCCCCAGCATTTT. Translated: CSAQTGTSNQPQHF.

V is TRBV10-2 and J is TRBJ2-1; D remains unclear. This CDR3 has 10 residues. Germline CDR1 WSHSY, CDR2 SAAADI. V gave up 8 bases and J gave up 6 bases, with 5 bases separating them. CDR3 residues: CASYGNEQFF. Here the CDR3 DNA reads TGCGCCAGCTACGGCAATGAGCAGTTCTTC.